This T cell receptor beta chain was observed in a study of blood T cell repertoires in COVID-19. Measured with immunoSEQ multiplex PCR; TCRdb has only the in-frame clones, and not every one. This table has approximately 260,000 clones, roughly nine tenths appearing once. This CDR3 has 16 residues. Germline V lookup: CDR1 SGHRS, CDR2 YFSETQ. The V end was cut by 0 bases, the J end by 6 bases, with 16 bases between. The specimen was peripheral blood. This clonotype originated in a man aged 18-30 years with active or convalescent COVID-19. V gene TRBV5-1 combines with J gene TRBJ2-4, with D possibly being TRBD1 (6 bases). DNA of the CDR3: TGCGCCAGCAGCTTGGCGGGTAGCGAGGGGGTAAACATTCAGTACTTC. Translating it yields CASSLAGSEGVNIQYF.